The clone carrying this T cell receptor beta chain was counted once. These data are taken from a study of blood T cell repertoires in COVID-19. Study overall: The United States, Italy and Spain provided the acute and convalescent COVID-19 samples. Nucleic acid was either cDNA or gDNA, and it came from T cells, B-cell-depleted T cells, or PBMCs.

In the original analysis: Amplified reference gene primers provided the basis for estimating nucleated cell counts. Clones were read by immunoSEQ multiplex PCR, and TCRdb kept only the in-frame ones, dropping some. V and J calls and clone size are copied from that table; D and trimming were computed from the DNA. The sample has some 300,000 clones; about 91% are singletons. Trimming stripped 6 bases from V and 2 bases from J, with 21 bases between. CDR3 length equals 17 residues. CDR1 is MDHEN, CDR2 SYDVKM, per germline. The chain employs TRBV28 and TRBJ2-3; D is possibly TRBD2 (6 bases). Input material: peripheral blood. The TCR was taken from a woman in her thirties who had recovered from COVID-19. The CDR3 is CASSLRSGGVNTDTQYF. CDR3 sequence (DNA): TGTGCCAGCAGCCTACGTAGTGGCGGGGTCAACACAGATACGCAGTATTTT.